The count of the clone carrying this T cell receptor beta chain is one. Its antigen is still unknown. This sample is drawn from a study of regulatory T cells in long-lasting Graves disease. General study points: Newly diagnosed patients had higher TCR diversity than persistent Graves' patients did.

With iRepertoire HTBI primers and Arm-PCR of CDR3 regions, TCR beta libraries were built. Each CDR3 protein gets one entry after TCRdb re-called the multiplex PCR reads with MiXCR. The sample has about 560,000 distinct CDR3 sequences; 15% to 20% are singletons. This CDR3 comprises 19 residues. J gave up 0 bases and V 6 bases, and 12 bases lay outside the gene matches. The time point was: newly diagnosed GD, antithyroid drugs for less than 3 months. Generation of the TCR library employed RNA extracted from PBMCs. American Thyroid Association guidelines were used to diagnose Graves' disease. The same data also contributed to another study, on T cells in Graves' hyperthyroidism and ophthalmopathy. This second study notes: RT-PCR in the first round (using the HTBI primer set) targeted the TCR CDR3.

The sample in question was peripheral blood mononuclear cells (PBMCs), obtained at new diagnosis, from a patient treated with antithyroid drugs. The source is a man aged 18-30 years with Graves disease. This rearrangement joins TRBV12-3 or TRBV12-4 to TRBJ2-7; 15 bases align to TRBD2. CDR3 residues: CASSPGLAGGPLFSYEQYF. The CDR3 DNA follows: TGTGCCAGCAGCCCCGGACTAGCGGGAGGGCCGCTATTCTCCTACGAGCAGTACTTC.